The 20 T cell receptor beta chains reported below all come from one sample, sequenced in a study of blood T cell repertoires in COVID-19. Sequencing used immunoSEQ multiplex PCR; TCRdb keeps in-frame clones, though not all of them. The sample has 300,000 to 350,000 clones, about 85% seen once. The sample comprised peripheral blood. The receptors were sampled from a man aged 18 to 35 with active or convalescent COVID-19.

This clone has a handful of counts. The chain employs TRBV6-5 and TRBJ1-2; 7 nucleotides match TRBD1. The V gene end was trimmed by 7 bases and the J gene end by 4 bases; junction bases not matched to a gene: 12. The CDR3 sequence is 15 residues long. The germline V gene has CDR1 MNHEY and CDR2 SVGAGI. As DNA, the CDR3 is TGTGCCAGCAACCGCAGGACAGGCTACGGCTATGGCTACACCTTC. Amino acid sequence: CASNRRTGYGYGYTF.

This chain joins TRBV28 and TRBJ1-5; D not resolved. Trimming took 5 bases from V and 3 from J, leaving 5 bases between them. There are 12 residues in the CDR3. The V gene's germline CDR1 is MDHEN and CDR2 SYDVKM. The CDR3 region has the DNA TGTGCCAGCAGTCGAGCCAATCAGCCCCAGCATTTT. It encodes CASSRANQPQHF.

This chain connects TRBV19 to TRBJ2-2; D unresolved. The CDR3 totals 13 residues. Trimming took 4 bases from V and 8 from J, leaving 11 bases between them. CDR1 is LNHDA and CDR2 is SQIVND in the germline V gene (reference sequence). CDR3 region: CASSNVWQGELFF. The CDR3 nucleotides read TGTGCCAGTAGTAATGTCTGGCAGGGGGAGCTGTTTTTT.

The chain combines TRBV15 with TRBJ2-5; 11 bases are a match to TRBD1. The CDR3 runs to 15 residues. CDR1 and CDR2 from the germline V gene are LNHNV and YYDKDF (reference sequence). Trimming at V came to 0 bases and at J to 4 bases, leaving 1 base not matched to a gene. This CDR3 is CATSRDGTGGETQYF. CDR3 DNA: TGTGCCACCAGCAGAGACGGGACAGGGGGAGAGACCCAGTACTTC.

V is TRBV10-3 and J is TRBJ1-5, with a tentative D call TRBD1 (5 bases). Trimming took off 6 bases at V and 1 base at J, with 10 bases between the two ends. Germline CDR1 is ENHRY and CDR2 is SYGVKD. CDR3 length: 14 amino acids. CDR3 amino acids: CAISHDSSNQPQHF. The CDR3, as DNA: TGTGCCATCAGCCACGACAGCAGCAATCAGCCCCAGCATTTT.

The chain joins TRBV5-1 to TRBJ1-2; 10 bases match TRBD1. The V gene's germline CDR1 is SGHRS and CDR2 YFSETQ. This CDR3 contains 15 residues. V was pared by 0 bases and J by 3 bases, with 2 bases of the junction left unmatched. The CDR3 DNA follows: TGCGCCAGCAGCTTGGTGACAGGGGGCCACTATGGCTACACCTTC. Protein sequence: CASSLVTGGHYGYTF.

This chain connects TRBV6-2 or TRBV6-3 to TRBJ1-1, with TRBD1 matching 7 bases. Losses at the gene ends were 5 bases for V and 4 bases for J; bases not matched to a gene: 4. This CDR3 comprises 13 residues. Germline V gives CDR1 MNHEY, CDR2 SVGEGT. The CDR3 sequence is CASSQRQGTEAFF. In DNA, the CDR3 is TGTGCCAGCAGTCAACGACAGGGCACTGAAGCTTTCTTT.

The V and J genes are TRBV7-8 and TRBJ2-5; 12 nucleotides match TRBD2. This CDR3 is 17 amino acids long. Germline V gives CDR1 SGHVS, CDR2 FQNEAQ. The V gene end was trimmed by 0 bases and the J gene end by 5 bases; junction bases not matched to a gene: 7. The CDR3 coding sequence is TGTGCCAGCAGCTTAGCCGCCAGGACTAGCGGGACGGAGACCCAGTACTTC. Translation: CASSLAARTSGTETQYF.

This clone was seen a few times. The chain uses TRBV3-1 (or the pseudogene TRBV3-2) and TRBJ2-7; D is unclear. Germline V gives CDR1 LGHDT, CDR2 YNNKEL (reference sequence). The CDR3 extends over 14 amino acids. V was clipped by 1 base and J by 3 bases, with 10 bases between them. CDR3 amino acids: CASSQASRIYEQYF. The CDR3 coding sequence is TGTGCCAGCAGCCAAGCATCGAGGATCTACGAGCAGTACTTC.

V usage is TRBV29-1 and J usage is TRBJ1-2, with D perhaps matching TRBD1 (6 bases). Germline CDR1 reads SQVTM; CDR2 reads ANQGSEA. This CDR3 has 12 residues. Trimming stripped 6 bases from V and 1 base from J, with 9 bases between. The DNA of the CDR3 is TGCAGCGTCGAACAGGGTAACTATGGCTACACCTTC. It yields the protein CSVEQGNYGYTF.

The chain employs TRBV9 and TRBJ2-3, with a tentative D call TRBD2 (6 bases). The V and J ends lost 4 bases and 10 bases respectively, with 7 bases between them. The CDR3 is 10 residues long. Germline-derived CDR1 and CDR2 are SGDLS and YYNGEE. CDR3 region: CASSSGAQYF. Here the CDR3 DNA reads TGTGCCAGCAGCTCGGGGGCGCAGTATTTT. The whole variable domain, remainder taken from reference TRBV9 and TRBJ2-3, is DSGVTQTPKHLITATGQRVTLRCSPRSGDLSVYWYQQSLDQGLQFLIQYYNGEERAKGNILERFSAQQFPDLHSELNLSSLELGDSALYFCASSSGAQYFGPGTRLTVL.

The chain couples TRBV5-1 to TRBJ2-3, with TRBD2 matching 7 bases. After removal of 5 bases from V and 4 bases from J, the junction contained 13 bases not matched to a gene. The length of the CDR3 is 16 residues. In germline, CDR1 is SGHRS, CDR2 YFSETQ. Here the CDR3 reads CASRAHLADPPDTQYF. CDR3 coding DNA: TGCGCCAGCAGAGCACATCTAGCGGACCCGCCAGATACGCAGTATTTT.

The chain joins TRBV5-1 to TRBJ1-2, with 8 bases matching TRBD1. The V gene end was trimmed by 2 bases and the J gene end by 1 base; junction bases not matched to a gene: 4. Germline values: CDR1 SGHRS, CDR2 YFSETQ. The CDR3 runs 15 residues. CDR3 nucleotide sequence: TGCGCCAGCAGCTTAGGGACAGGTTTTAACTATGGCTACACCTTC. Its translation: CASSLGTGFNYGYTF.

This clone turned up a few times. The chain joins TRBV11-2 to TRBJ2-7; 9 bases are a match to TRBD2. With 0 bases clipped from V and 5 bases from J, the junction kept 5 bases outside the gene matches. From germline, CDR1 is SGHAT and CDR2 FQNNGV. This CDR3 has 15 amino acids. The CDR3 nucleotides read TGTGCCAGCAGCTTAGATGGGACTAGCTATAACGAGCAGTACTTC. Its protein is CASSLDGTSYNEQYF.

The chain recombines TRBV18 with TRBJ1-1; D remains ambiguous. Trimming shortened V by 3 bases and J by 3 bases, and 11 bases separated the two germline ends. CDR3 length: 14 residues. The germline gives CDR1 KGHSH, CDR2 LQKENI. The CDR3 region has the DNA TGTGCCAGCTCACCTCTGCCAGTCTACACTGAAGCTTTCTTT. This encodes CASSPLPVYTEAFF.

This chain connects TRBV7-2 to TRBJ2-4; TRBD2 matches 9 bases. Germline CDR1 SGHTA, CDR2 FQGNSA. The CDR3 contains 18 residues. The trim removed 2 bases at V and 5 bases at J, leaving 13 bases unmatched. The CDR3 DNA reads TGTGCCAGCAGCTTAATCGGGGACCCGACTAGCGGACAAAACATTCAGTACTTC. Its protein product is CASSLIGDPTSGQNIQYF.

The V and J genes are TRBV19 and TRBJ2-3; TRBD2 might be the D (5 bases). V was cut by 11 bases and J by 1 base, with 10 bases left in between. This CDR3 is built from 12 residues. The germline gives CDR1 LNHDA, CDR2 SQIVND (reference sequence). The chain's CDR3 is CASGRGTDTQYF. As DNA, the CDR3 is TGTGCCTCTGGGCGGGGCACAGATACGCAGTATTTT.

CDR3 DNA: TGTGCCAGTTTGGGGAGGAACACTGAAGCTTTCTTT. Its protein product is CASLGRNTEAFF. The chain employs TRBV27 and TRBJ1-1; D remains unclear. V lost 9 bases and J 1 base, leaving 9 bases between the germline ends. Germline V gene lookup returns CDR1 MNHEY and CDR2 SMNVEV (reference sequence). The CDR3 covers 12 residues.

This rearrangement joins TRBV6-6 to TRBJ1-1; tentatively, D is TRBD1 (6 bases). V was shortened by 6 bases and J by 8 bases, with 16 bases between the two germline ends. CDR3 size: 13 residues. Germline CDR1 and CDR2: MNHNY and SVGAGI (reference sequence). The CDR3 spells CASRRQDSREAFF. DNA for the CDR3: TGTGCCAGCAGAAGACAGGATTCTCGCGAAGCTTTCTTT.

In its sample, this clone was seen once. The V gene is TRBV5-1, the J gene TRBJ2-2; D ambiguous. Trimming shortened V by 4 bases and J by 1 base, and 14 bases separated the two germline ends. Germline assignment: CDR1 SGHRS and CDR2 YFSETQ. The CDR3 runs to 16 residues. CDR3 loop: CASSPTGGVNTGELFF. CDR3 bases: TGCGCCAGCAGCCCCACTGGCGGAGTGAACACCGGGGAGCTGTTTTTT.